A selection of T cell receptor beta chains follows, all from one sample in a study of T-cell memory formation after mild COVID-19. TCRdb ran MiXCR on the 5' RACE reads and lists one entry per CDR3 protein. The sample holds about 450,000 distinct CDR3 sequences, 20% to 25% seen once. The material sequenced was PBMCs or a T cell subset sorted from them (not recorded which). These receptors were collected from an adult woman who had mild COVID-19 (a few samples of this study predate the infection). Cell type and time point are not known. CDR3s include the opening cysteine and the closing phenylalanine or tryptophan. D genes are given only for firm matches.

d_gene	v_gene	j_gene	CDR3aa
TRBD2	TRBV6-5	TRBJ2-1	CASRAQLLAGGGNEQFF
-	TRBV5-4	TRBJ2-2	CASSLGTPEDKGELFF
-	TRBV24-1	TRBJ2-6	CATEGQSSSGANVLTF
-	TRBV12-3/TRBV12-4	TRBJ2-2	CASSSDTGPGELFF
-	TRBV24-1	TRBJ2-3	CATSVGGTTDTQYF
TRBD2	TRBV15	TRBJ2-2	CATSRVPRTSGGEVRTGELFF
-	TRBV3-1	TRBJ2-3	CASSTDSGADTQYF
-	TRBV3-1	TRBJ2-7	CASSQRPHYEQYF
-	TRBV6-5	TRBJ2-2	CASSPGVGNTGELFF
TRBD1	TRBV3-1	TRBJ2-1	CASSPLTGGPLNEQFF
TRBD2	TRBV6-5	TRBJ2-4	CASSSGRGAKNIQYF
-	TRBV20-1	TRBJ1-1	CSAPVGGFNTEAFF
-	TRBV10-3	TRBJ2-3	CAISEGGTQYF